The clone carrying this T cell receptor (beta chain) was found many times. Looked up from germline, CDR1 is SGHVS and CDR2 is FNYEAQ. CDR3 size: 15 residues. V was clipped by 2 bases and J by 0 bases, with 11 bases between them. This entry is derived from a study of regulatory T cells in long-lasting Graves disease. Looking at the study overall: The study enrolled newly diagnosed Graves' patients on antithyroid drugs under 3 months.

Specified time point: newly diagnosed GD, antithyroid drugs for less than 3 months. Isolated PBMC RNA provided the starting material for the TCR library. All patients originated from an endocrinology department located in Xi'an, China. With iRepertoire HTBI primers and Arm-PCR of CDR3 regions, TCR beta libraries were built. From the multiplex PCR reads, TCRdb called clonotypes with MiXCR, one entry per CDR3 protein. The data show roughly 360,000 distinct CDR3 sequences, approximately 10% seen once. These data also featured in a second study, about T cells in Graves' hyperthyroidism and ophthalmopathy. From that paper: Together with thyroid ultrasound, orbital computed tomography, serum thyroxine and TRAb, clinical symptoms were used for diagnoses. Ophthalmopathy and stable hyperthyroidism were told apart by a 13 V-J model.

The chain combines TRBV7-6 with TRBJ2-7, with a possible D match to TRBD2 (5 bases). The source is a woman between 18 and 29 years old with Graves disease. Source: peripheral blood mononuclear cells (PBMCs), taken at new diagnosis, from a patient treated with antithyroid drugs. CDR3 coding DNA: TGTGCCAGCAGCTTAAGCGGCACGAGCTCCTACGAGCAGTACGTC. Translated, it gives CASSLSGTSSYEQYV.